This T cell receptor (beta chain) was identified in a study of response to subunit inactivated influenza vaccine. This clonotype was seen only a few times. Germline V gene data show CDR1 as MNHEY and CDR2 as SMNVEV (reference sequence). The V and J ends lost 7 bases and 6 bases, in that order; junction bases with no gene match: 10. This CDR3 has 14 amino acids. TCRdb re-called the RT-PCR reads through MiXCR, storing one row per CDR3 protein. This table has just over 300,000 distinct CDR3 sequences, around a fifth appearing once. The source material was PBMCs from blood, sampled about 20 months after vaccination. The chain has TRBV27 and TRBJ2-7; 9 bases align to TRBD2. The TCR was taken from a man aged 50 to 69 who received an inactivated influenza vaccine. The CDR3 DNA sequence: TGTGCCAGCAAATATCTTAGCGGGAGTATCGAGCAGTACTTC. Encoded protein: CASKYLSGSIEQYF.